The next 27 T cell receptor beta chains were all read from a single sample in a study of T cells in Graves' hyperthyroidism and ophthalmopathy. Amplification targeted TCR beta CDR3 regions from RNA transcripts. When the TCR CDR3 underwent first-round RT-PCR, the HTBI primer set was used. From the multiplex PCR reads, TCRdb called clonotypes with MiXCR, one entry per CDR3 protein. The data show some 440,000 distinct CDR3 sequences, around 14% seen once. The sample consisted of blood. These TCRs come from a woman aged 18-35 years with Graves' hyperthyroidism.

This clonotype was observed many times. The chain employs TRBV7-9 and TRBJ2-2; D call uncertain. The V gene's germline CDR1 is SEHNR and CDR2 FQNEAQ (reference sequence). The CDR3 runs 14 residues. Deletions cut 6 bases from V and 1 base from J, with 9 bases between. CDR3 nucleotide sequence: TGTGCCAGCAGGTCGGACGGGAACACCGGGGAGCTGTTTTTT. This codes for CASRSDGNTGELFF. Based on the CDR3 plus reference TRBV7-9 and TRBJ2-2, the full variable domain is DTGVSQNPRHKITKRGQNVTFRCDPISEHNRLYWYRQTLGQGPEFLTYFQNEAQLEKSRLLSDRFSAERPKGSFSTLEIQRTEQGDSAMYLCASRSDGNTGELFFGEGSRLTVL.

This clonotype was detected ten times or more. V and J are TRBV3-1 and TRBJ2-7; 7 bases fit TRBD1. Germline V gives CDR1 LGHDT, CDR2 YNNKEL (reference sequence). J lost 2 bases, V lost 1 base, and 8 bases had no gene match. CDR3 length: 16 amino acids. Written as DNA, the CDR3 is TGTGCCAGCAGCCAAGCTACAGGGGCAGGGCCCTACGAGCAGTACTTC. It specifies CASSQATGAGPYEQYF.

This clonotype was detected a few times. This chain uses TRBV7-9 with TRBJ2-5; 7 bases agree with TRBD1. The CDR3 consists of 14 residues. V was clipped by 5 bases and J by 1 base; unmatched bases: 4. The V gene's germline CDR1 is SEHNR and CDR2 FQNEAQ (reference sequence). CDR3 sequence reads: CASSTRDSQETQYF. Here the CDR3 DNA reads TGTGCCAGCAGCACTAGGGACAGCCAAGAGACCCAGTACTTC.

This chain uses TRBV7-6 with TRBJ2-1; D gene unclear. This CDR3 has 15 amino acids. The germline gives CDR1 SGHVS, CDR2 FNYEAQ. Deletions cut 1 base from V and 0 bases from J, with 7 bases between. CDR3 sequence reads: CASSLEWTSYNEQFF. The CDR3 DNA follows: TGTGCCAGCAGCTTAGAGTGGACCTCCTACAATGAGCAGTTCTTC.

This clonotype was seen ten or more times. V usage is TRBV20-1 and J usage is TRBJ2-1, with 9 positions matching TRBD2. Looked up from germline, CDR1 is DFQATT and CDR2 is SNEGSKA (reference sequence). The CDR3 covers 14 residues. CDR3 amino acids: CSAPGLAIPEGQFF. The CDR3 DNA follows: TGCAGCGCCCCAGGACTAGCGATTCCTGAGGGGCAGTTCTTC.

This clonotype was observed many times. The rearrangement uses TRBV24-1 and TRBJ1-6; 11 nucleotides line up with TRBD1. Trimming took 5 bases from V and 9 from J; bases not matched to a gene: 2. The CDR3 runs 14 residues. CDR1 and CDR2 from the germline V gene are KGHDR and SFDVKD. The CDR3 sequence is CATSAGTGGSPLHF. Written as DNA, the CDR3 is TGTGCCACCAGTGCCGGGACAGGGGGTTCACCCCTCCACTTT.

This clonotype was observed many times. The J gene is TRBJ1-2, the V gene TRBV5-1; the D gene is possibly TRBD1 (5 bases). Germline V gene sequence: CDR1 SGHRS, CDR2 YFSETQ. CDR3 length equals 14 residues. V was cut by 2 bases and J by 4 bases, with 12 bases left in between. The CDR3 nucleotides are TGCGCCAGCAGCTTAGACGACAGCCCCTATGGCTACACCTTC. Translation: CASSLDDSPYGYTF.

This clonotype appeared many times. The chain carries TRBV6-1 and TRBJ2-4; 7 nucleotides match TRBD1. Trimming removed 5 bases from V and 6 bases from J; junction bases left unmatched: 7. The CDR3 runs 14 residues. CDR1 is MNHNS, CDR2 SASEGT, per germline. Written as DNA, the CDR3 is TGTGCCAGCAGTTTTACAGGGGCCCGAAACATTCAGTACTTC. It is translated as CASSFTGARNIQYF.

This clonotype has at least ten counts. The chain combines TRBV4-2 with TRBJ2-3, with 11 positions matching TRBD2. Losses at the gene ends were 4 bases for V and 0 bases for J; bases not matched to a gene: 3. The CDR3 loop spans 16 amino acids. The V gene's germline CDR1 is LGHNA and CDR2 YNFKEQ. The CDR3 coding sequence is TGTGCCAGCAGCCCACTAGCGGGGGATAGCACAGATACGCAGTATTTT. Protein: CASSPLAGDSTDTQYF.

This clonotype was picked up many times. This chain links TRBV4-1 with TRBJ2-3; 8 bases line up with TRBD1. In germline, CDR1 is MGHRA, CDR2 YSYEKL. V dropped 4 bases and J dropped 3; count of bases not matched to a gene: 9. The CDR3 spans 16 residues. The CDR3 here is CASSPFGQGGTDTQYF. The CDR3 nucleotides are TGCGCCAGCAGCCCCTTCGGACAGGGTGGTACAGATACGCAGTATTTT.

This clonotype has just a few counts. The CDR3 protein is CATSRRGETQYF. The CDR3 DNA reads as TGTGCCACCAGTCGTCGGGGGGAGACCCAGTACTTC. V usage is TRBV24-1 and J usage is TRBJ2-5; tentative D call: TRBD2 (6 bases). The CDR3 runs to 12 residues. Germline V lookup: CDR1 KGHDR, CDR2 SFDVKD. The V end lost 6 bases, the J end lost 5 bases, and 9 bases lay between the germline ends.

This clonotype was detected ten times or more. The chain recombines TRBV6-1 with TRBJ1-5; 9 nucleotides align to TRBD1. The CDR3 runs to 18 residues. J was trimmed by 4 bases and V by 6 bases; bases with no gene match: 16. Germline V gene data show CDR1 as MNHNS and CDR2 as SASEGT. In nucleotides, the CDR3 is TGTGCCAGCAGAGATGGGACAGGGACAACTCGGGGTAATCAGCCCCAGCATTTT. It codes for CASRDGTGTTRGNQPQHF.

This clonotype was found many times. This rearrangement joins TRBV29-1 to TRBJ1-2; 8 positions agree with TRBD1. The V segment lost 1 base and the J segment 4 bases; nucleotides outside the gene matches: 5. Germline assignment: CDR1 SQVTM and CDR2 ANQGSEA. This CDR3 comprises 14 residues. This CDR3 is CSVEVGTGPYGYTF. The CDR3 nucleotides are TGCAGCGTTGAAGTTGGGACAGGACCCTATGGCTACACCTTC. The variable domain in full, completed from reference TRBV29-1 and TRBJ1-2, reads SAVISQKPSRDICQRGTSLTIQCQVDSQVTMMFWYRQQPGQSLTLIATANQGSEATYESGFVIDKFPISRPNLTFSTLTVSNMSPEDSSIYLCSVEVGTGPYGYTFGSGTRLTVV.

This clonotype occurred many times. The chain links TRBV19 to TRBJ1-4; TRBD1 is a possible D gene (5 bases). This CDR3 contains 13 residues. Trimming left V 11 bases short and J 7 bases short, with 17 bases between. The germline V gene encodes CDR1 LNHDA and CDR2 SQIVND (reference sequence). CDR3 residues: CAGSSGDFEKLFF. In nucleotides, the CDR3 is TGTGCCGGATCATCGGGGGATTTTGAAAAACTGTTTTTT.

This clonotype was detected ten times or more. CDR3 region: CASSLEYQETQYF. The DNA for the CDR3 is TGTGCCAGCAGTTTGGAATACCAAGAGACCCAGTACTTC. The gene calls are TRBV6-1 and TRBJ2-5, with D uncertain. Trimming cost V 5 bases and J 0 bases, with 7 bases left between them. The CDR3 length is 13 residues. Germline assignment: CDR1 MNHNS and CDR2 SASEGT.

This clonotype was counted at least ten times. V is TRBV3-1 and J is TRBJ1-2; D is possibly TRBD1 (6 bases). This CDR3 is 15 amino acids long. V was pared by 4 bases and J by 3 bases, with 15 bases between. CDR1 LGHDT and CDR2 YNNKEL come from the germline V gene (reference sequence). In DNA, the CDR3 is TGTGCCAGCAGCCTCCAGGGGAAATGGGACTATGGCTACACCTTC. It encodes CASSLQGKWDYGYTF.

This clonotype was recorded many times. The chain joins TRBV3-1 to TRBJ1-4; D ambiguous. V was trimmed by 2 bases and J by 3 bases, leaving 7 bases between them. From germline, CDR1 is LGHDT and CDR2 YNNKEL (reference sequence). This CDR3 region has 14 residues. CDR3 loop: CASSQWPANEKLFF. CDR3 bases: TGTGCCAGCAGCCAATGGCCGGCTAATGAAAAACTGTTTTTT.

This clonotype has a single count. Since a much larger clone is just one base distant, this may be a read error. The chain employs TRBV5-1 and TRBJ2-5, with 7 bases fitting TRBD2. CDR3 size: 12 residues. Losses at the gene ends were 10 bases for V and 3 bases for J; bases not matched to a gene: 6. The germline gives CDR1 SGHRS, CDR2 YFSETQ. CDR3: CAGGDYKETQYF. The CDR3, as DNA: TGCGCCGGCGGGGACTATAAAGAGACCCAGTACTTC.

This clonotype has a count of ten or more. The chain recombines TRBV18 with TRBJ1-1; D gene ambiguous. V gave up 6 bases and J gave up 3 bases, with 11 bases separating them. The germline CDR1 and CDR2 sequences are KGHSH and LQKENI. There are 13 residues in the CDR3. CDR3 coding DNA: TGTGCCAGCTCCCGCGGGTTGGACACTGAAGCTTTCTTT. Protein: CASSRGLDTEAFF.

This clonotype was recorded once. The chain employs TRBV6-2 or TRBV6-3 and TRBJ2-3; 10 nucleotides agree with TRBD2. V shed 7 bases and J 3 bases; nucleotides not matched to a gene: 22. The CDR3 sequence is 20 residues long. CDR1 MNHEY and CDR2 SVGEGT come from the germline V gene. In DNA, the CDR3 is TGTGCCAGCAAGAAGTTAAGGCTCATTGGGCTAGCGGGAGTAACAGATACGCAGTATTTT. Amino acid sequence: CASKKLRLIGLAGVTDTQYF.

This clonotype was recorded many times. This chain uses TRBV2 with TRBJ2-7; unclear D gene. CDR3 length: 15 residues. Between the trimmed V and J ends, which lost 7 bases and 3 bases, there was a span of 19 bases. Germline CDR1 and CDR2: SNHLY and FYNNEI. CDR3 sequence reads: CASTEDPTDIYEQYF. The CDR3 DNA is TGTGCCAGCACCGAAGACCCCACCGACATCTACGAGCAGTACTTC. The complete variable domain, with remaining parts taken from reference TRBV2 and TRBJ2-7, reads EPEVTQTPSHQVTQMGQEVILRCVPISNHLYFYWYRQILGQKVEFLVSFYNNEISEKSEIFDDQFSVERPDGSNFTLKIRSTKLEDSAMYFCASTEDPTDIYEQYFGPGTRLTVT.

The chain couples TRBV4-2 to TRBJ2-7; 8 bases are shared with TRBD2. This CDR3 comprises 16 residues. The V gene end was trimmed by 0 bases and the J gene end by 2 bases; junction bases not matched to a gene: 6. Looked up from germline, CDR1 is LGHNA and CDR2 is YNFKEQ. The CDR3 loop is CASSQDPSGSTYEQYF. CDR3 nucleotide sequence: TGTGCCAGCAGCCAAGATCCCAGCGGGAGTACCTACGAGCAGTACTTC.

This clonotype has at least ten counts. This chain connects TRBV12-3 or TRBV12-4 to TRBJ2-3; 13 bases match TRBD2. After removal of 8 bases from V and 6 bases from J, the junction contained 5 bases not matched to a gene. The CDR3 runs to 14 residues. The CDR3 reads CASRTSGGVDTQYF. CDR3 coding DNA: TGTGCCAGCCGGACTAGCGGGGGCGTGGATACGCAGTATTTT.

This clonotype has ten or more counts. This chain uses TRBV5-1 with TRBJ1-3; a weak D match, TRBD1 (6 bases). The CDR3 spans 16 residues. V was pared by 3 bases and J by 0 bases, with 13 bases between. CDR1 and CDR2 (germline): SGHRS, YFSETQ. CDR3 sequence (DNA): TGCGCCAGCAGCTGGGGGGACATCAGCTCTGGAAACACCATATATTTT. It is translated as CASSWGDISSGNTIYF.

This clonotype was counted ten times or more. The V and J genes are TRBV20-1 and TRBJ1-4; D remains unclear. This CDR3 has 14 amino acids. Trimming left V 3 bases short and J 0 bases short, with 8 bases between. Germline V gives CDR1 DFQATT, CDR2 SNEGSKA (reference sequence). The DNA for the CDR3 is TGCAGTGCTAGTGGGAGTGCAACTAATGAAAAACTGTTTTTT. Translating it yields CSASGSATNEKLFF.

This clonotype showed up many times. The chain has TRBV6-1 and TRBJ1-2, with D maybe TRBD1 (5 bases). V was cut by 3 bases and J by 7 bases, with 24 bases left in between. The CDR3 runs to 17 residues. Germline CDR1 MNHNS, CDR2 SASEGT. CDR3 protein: CASSDKTEGREVGGYTF. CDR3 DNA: TGTGCCAGCAGTGACAAGACAGAAGGTCGAGAAGTCGGTGGCTACACCTTC.

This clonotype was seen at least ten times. This CDR3 reads CASSATGTKNTGELFF. In DNA form, the CDR3 reads TGTGCCAGCAGCGCAACCGGGACTAAGAACACCGGGGAGCTGTTTTTT. V and J are TRBV11-2 and TRBJ2-2, with TRBD2 matching 7 bases. V trimming: 5 bases; J trimming: 1 base; junction bases outside the gene matches: 7. CDR1 and CDR2 (germline): SGHAT, FQNNGV. CDR3 length: 16 amino acids.